The 18 T cell receptor beta chains below all came from one sample that was sequenced in a study of identical twins. TCRdb itself ran the 5' RACE reads through MiXCR, one entry per CDR3 protein. The table has 550,000 to 700,000 distinct CDR3 sequences, roughly 9.9% seen once. These same data were also listed under a study on yellow fever vaccine responses in identical twins.

Sequencing input: PBMCs. Receptors originate from a woman aged 18 to 35 in good health.

This clonotype came up many times. The rearrangement joins TRBV15 to TRBJ2-1, with D possibly matching TRBD2 (6 bases). Germline CDR1 reads LNHNV; CDR2 reads YYDKDF (reference sequence). Trimming shortened V by 0 bases and J by 1 base, and 19 bases separated the two germline ends. The CDR3 covers 19 residues. CDR3 sequence: CATSRDGIESGLSYNEQFF. CDR3 in DNA: TGTGCCACCAGCAGAGACGGCATAGAAAGCGGGTTGTCCTACAATGAGCAGTTCTTC.

This clonotype occurred a few times. The genes are TRBV19 and TRBJ2-2; tentative D call: TRBD2 (7 bases). Trimming took 7 bases from V and 1 from J, leaving 10 bases between them. The CDR3 runs 14 residues. Germline lookup yields CDR1 LNHDA and CDR2 SQIVND (reference sequence). CDR3 coding DNA: TGTGCCAGTATGCGGGGGCAGAACACCGGGGAGCTGTTTTTT. It yields the protein CASMRGQNTGELFF.

The chain recombines TRBV6-5 with TRBJ2-2; TRBD2 aligns across 10 bases. In germline, CDR1 is MNHEY, CDR2 SVGAGI. This CDR3 is built from 17 residues. The trim removed 0 bases at V and 1 base at J, leaving 2 bases unmatched. Here the CDR3 reads CASSYSRTSGNTGELFF. As DNA, the CDR3 is TGTGCCAGCAGTTACTCGAGGACTAGCGGGAACACCGGGGAGCTGTTTTTT.

The V call is TRBV11-2, the J call TRBJ2-3; weak D call: TRBD2 (7 bases). This CDR3 spans 16 amino acids. Germline V lookup: CDR1 SGHAT, CDR2 FQNNGV. V was pared by 2 bases and J by 1 base, with 13 bases between. The CDR3 is CASSLLRGARTDTQYF. DNA of the CDR3: TGTGCCAGCAGCTTATTACGGGGGGCCCGCACAGATACGCAGTATTTT.

The chain joins TRBV2 to TRBJ2-4; weak D call: TRBD1 (6 bases). This CDR3 region has 15 residues. Germline V gene lookup returns CDR1 SNHLY and CDR2 FYNNEI. V lost 1 base and J 3 bases, leaving 10 bases between the germline ends. The CDR3 nucleotides are TGTGCCAGCAGTGAAGTACAGGGAGTCAAAAACATTCAGTACTTC. It specifies CASSEVQGVKNIQYF.

This clonotype was seen ten or more times. This sequence joins TRBV4-3 and TRBJ2-6; D is uncertain. Germline V CDR1 and CDR2: LGHNA, YSLEER. V was cut by 0 bases and J by 0 bases, with 3 bases left in between. The CDR3 extends over 15 amino acids. The CDR3 spells CASSQDGSGANVLTF. CDR3 DNA sequence: TGCGCCAGCAGCCAAGATGGCTCTGGGGCCAACGTCCTGACTTTC.

This clonotype was found many times. J is TRBJ2-1 and V is TRBV10-3, with 13 bases aligning to TRBD2. The junction had 4 bases not matched to a gene; V was cut back by 4 bases and J by 7 bases. CDR1 is ENHRY, CDR2 SYGVKD, per germline. The CDR3 sequence is 15 residues long. The CDR3 DNA reads TGTGCCATCAGTGGGACTAGCGGGAGCCAAAATGAGCAGTTCTTC. As protein: CAISGTSGSQNEQFF.

This clonotype occurred a few times. The chain uses TRBV5-6 and TRBJ1-1; no reliable D call. Deletions cut 2 bases from V and 7 bases from J, with 12 bases between. The CDR3 sequence is 13 residues long. Germline CDR1 SGHDT, CDR2 YYEEEE. The CDR3 reads CASSFRRVSEAFF. The CDR3 DNA reads as TGTGCCAGCAGCTTCAGGCGGGTCAGTGAAGCTTTCTTT.

The rearrangement uses TRBV10-3 and TRBJ2-5; tentatively, D is TRBD2 (6 bases). The CDR3 has 20 residues. CDR1 and CDR2 (germline): ENHRY, SYGVKD. The V end was cut by 3 bases, the J end by 6 bases, with 32 bases between. Here the CDR3 reads CAISDPGGESPFAMGKTQYF. DNA of the CDR3: TGTGCCATCAGTGATCCTGGAGGGGAGAGTCCCTTCGCAATGGGGAAGACCCAGTACTTC.

This clonotype was seen at least ten times. The V gene is TRBV3-1, the J gene TRBJ1-6; TRBD1 is a possible D gene (6 bases). The CDR3 runs to 15 residues. The germline gives CDR1 LGHDT, CDR2 YNNKEL (reference sequence). V was pared by 1 base and J by 5 bases, with 9 bases between. The CDR3 DNA is TGTGCCAGCAGCCAAGGCGGGACAAATAATTCACCCCTCCACTTT. This encodes CASSQGGTNNSPLHF.

The sample holds a few counts of this clonotype. The chain employs TRBV5-6 and TRBJ2-7; 9 bases agree with TRBD2. The CDR3 has 20 residues. The germline CDR1 and CDR2 sequences are SGHDT and YYEEEE. The J segment lost 0 bases and the V segment lost 3 bases, leaving 19 bases of the junction unmatched. As DNA, the CDR3 is TGTGCCAGCAGCTCGACTGTGGATAGCGGGGGAACGAAAAGCTCCTACGAGCAGTACTTC. As protein: CASSSTVDSGGTKSSYEQYF.

This clonotype was counted between two and nine times. This sequence joins TRBV10-3 and TRBJ2-6; possibly TRBD1 or TRBD2 for D (5 bases each). This CDR3 region has 16 residues. V lost 8 bases and J 2 bases, leaving 16 bases between the germline ends. Germline CDR1 ENHRY, CDR2 SYGVKD. This CDR3 is CAIGPGSPTGANVLTF. CDR3 nucleotides: TGTGCCATCGGACCAGGGAGCCCCACTGGGGCCAACGTCCTGACTTTC.

Note on this clonotype: The junction and the germline gene differ at one end; a read error may be behind it. The genes are TRBV7-7 and TRBJ2-2, with 11 bases identical to TRBD1. Germline-derived CDR1 and CDR2 are SSHAT and FNYEAQ (reference sequence). This CDR3 contains 16 residues. The CDR3 sequence: CASSSTAGQGAGELFF. DNA for the CDR3: TGTGCTAGCAGCTCGACCGCGGGACAGGGGGCCGGGGAGCTGTTTTTT.

This clonotype has at least ten counts. The chain employs TRBV6-2 or TRBV6-3 and TRBJ2-7, with 10 bases fitting TRBD2. CDR3 length: 15 residues. Germline loops: CDR1 MNHEY, CDR2 SVGEGT. V dropped 2 bases and J dropped 3; count of bases not matched to a gene: 4. The CDR3 DNA is TGTGCCAGCAGTTACAGGGCTAGCGGGAGCTACGAGCAGTACTTC. This encodes CASSYRASGSYEQYF.

This clonotype was detected ten times or more. The rearrangement uses TRBV11-2 and TRBJ2-7; TRBD1 might be the D (5 bases). CDR3 length: 12 amino acids. Trimming left V 7 bases short and J 2 bases short, with 9 bases between. Germline loops: CDR1 SGHAT, CDR2 FQNNGV. CDR3 region: CASTAGTYEQYF. DNA of the CDR3: TGTGCCAGCACCGCAGGGACCTACGAGCAGTACTTC.

At least ten counts were recorded for this clonotype. The chain links TRBV28 to TRBJ2-5, with 12 bases lining up with TRBD2. This CDR3 spans 17 amino acids. The V gene end was trimmed by 3 bases and the J gene end by 1 base; junction bases not matched to a gene: 6. Germline CDR1 MDHEN, CDR2 SYDVKM. The CDR3 DNA is TGTGCCAGCAGTTTTCCGGCACTAGCGGGAGGCCAAGAGACCCAGTACTTC. Protein product: CASSFPALAGGQETQYF.

The sample holds a few counts of this clonotype. The chain combines TRBV6-5 with TRBJ2-3; 8 bases align to TRBD2. This CDR3 contains 16 residues. Unmatched junction bases numbered 11, after V lost 1 base and J lost 8 bases. Germline CDR1 and CDR2: MNHEY and SVGAGI. CDR3 sequence reads: CASSYLSGSLPPTQYF. The CDR3 nucleotides are TGTGCCAGCAGTTACTTAAGCGGGAGCCTCCCACCTACGCAGTATTTT.

This clonotype was detected ten times or more. This rearrangement joins TRBV6-2 or TRBV6-3 to TRBJ2-2; 7 nucleotides agree with TRBD2. Germline CDR1 is MNHEY and CDR2 is SVGEGT. This CDR3 spans 17 amino acids. V gave up 5 bases and J gave up 2 bases; unmatched junction bases: 11. The CDR3, as DNA: TGTGCCAGCAGTCTCCGGGGCCTAGCGGCTAACACCGGGGAGCTGTTTTTT. It yields the protein CASSLRGLAANTGELFF.